The 10 T cell receptor beta chains presented below share a single source sample, sequenced in a study of human T cells and chemical hapten exposure. TCRdb itself ran the RACE reads through MiXCR, one entry per CDR3 protein. Here the sample spans approximately 74,000 distinct CDR3 sequences, approximately 32% being singletons. The time point here: patch test 1, 2 weeks after DPC sensitization. Noted treatment: therapeutic diphenylcyclopropenone sensitization with weekly scalp DPC. The source material was whole blood, sampled in connection with sensitization to the hapten diphenylcyclopropenone (DPC). These receptors came from a man aged 35-49 years with alopecia areata. Some clones in this sample may be carry-over from other donors' samples.

The sample holds a few counts of this clonotype. The chain employs TRBV3-1 and TRBJ2-6; possible D gene TRBD2, 6 bases. The germline V gene encodes CDR1 LGHDT and CDR2 YNNKEL (reference sequence). V was clipped by 6 bases and J by 0 bases, with 21 bases between them. The CDR3 contains 19 residues. CDR3 nucleotides: TGTGCCAGCAGTCTCAATTGGAGGGGCCTTAGCTCTGGGGCCAACGTCCTGACTTTC. It is translated as CASSLNWRGLSSGANVLTF.

This clonotype has a handful of counts. This chain links TRBV4-1 with TRBJ1-1; D remains unclear. V dropped 4 bases and J dropped 6 bases, with 15 bases sitting between them. Germline V lookup: CDR1 MGHRA, CDR2 YSYEKL. This CDR3 region has 14 residues. The CDR3 DNA reads as TGCGCCAGCAGCCCCCCGGAGAGGGAATCTGAAGCTTTCTTT. Amino acids: CASSPPERESEAFF.

The V gene is TRBV28, the J gene TRBJ2-1; no reliable D call. The CDR3 consists of 13 residues. V gave up 7 bases and J gave up 1 base, with 8 bases separating them. In germline, CDR1 is MDHEN, CDR2 SYDVKM. Here the CDR3 reads CASNPASYNEQFF. The CDR3, as DNA: TGTGCCAGCAACCCTGCTTCCTACAATGAGCAGTTCTTC.

This clonotype was picked up a small number of times. In nucleotides, the CDR3 is TGCAGTGCTTCCCAGGTAAAGCGGACAAACCCGAACACTGAAGCTTTCTTT. It is translated as CSASQVKRTNPNTEAFF. The J gene is TRBJ1-1, the V gene TRBV20-1, with D maybe TRBD1 (5 bases). Germline CDR1 reads DFQATT; CDR2 reads SNEGSKA (reference sequence). The CDR3 runs to 17 residues. The germline V and J ends were trimmed by 5 bases and 1 base, with 23 bases remaining between them.

V gene TRBV12-3 or TRBV12-4 combines with J gene TRBJ2-1; 10 bases agree with TRBD2. Trimming at V came to 4 bases and at J to 6 bases, leaving 9 bases not matched to a gene. This CDR3 comprises 16 residues. The CDR3 loop is CASSSQAGGLGNEQFF. DNA for the CDR3: TGTGCCAGCAGTTCCCAAGCGGGAGGGCTGGGCAATGAGCAGTTCTTC.

This clonotype was observed a few times. The chain has TRBV11-1 and TRBJ2-1; 7 bases match TRBD1. The CDR3 extends over 12 amino acids. Germline V lookup: CDR1 SGHAT, CDR2 FQDESV (reference sequence). Trimming at V came to 6 bases and at J to 8 bases, leaving 4 bases not matched to a gene. The CDR3 spells CASSRDRDEQFF. The CDR3 DNA reads as TGTGCCAGCAGTCGCGACAGGGATGAGCAGTTCTTC. Supplemented by reference TRBV11-1 and TRBJ2-1, the full variable domain reads EAEVAQSPRYKITEKSQAVAFWCDPISGHATLYWYRQILGQGPELLVQFQDESVVDDSQLPKDRFSAERLKGVDSTLKIQPAELGDSAMYLCASSRDRDEQFFGPGTRLTVL.

V and J are TRBV4-3 and TRBJ1-1, with D uncertain. The CDR3 is 15 amino acids. V lost 0 bases and J 1 base, leaving 9 bases between the germline ends. Per the germline V gene, CDR1 is LGHNA and CDR2 is YSLEER. The chain's CDR3 is CASSQDEAGNTEAFF. The DNA for the CDR3 is TGCGCCAGCAGCCAAGATGAGGCCGGGAACACTGAAGCTTTCTTT.

This CDR3 is CASSFQGWTEAFF. The CDR3 DNA reads as TGTGCCAGCAGTTTTCAGGGTTGGACTGAAGCTTTCTTT. The chain links TRBV27 to TRBJ1-1; D may be TRBD1 (5 bases). Trimming removed 3 bases at V and 5 bases at J, with 10 bases between. CDR3 length equals 13 residues. The germline V gene has CDR1 MNHEY and CDR2 SMNVEV (reference sequence).

This clonotype was seen a handful of times. This chain connects TRBV24-1 to TRBJ2-2; D may match TRBD1 or TRBD2 (5 bases each). The CDR3 is made up of 16 amino acids. V was trimmed by 3 bases and J by 3 bases, leaving 13 bases between them. Per the germline V gene, CDR1 is KGHDR and CDR2 is SFDVKD. CDR3 sequence (DNA): TGTGCCACCAGTGATGTCGGGACGGAGTACACCGGGGAGCTGTTTTTT. Encoded protein: CATSDVGTEYTGELFF.

The chain is built from TRBV28 and TRBJ2-5; 12 bases are shared with TRBD2. V trimming: 4 bases; J trimming: 4 bases; junction bases outside the gene matches: 7. Germline V gene lookup returns CDR1 MDHEN and CDR2 SYDVKM. This CDR3 is built from 16 residues. The chain's CDR3 is CASSWGLAGKVETQYF. The DNA for the CDR3 is TGTGCCAGCAGTTGGGGACTAGCGGGTAAAGTAGAGACCCAGTACTTC.